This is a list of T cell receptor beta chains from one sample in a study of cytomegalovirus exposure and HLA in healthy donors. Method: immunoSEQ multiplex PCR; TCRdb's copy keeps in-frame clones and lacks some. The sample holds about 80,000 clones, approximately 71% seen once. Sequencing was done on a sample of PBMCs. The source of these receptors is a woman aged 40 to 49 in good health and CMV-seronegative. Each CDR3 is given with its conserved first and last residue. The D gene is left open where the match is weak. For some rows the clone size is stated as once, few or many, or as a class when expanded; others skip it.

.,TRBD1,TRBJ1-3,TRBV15,TGTGCCACCAGCAGAGATAGGGGCAGGGGGTCTGGAAACACCATATATTTT,CATSRDRGRGSGNTIYF
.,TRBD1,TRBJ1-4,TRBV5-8,TGTGCCAGCAGCATAATACAGGGGTGGAAGGAAAAACTGTTTTTT,CASSIIQGWKEKLFF
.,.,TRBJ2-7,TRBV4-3,TGCGCCAGCAGCCAAGACTCAGGGTACGAGCAGTACTTC,CASSQDSGYEQYF
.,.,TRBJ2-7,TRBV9,TGTGCCAGCAGCGCCCAATACGGACAGTCCTACGAGCAGTACTTC,CASSAQYGQSYEQYF
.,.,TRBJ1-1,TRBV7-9,TGTGCCAGCAGCTTACTGGGGGGAAACACTGAAGCTTTCTTT,CASSLLGGNTEAFF
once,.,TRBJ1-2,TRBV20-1,TGCAGTTCCGGTTTTAACTATGGCTACACCTTC,CSSGFNYGYTF
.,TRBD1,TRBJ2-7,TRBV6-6,TGTGCCAGCAGTCCCTCGGGACAGGGATCCTACGAGCAGTACTTC,CASSPSGQGSYEQYF
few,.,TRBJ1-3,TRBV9,TGTGCCAGCAGCTCCCGGGACACGAGCTCTGGAAACACCATATATTTT,CASSSRDTSSGNTIYF
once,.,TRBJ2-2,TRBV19,TGTGCCAGTAGTGTGACAGGCCCCGGGGCCGGGGAGCTGTTTTTT,CASSVTGPGAGELFF
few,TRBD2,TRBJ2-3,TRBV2,TGTGCCAGCAGTGAACCATCGTCTAGCGGGAGCACAGATACGCAGTATTTT,CASSEPSSSGSTDTQYF
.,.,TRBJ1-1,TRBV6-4,TGTGCCAGCAGCTCAGACAGCTCTGAAGCTTTCTTT,CASSSDSSEAFF
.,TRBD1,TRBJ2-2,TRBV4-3,TGCGCCAGCAGGAGGGTGACAGGGGGGACCGGGGAGCTGTTTTTT,CASRRVTGGTGELFF
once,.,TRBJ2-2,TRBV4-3,TGCGCCAGCAGCATTACAGGTCACGGGGAGCTGTTTTTT,CASSITGHGELFF
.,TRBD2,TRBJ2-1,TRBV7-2,TGTGCCAGCAGCATACTAGCGGGTGAGCAGTTCTTC,CASSILAGEQFF
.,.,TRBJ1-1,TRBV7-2,TGTGCCAGCAGCCCACGGGGGTCGGGGATGAACACTGAAGCTTTCTTT,CASSPRGSGMNTEAFF
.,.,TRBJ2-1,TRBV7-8,TGTGCCAGCAATCAAAACCCCCCGGTTAGCTCCTACAATGAGCAGTTCTTC,CASNQNPPVSSYNEQFF
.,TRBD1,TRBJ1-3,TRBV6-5,TGTGCCAGCAGTCAGACAGGGGATGGAAACACCATATATTTT,CASSQTGDGNTIYF
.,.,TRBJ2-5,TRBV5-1,TGCGCCAGCAGCTTGGTAGGAGGGGGCTTCCAAGAGACCCAGTACTTC,CASSLVGGGFQETQYF
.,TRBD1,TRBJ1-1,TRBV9,TGTGCCAGCAGCATACAGGGGGGCGGCACTGAAGCTTTCTTT,CASSIQGGGTEAFF
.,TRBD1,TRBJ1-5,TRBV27,TGTGCCAGCAGTCCCGGGACAGTTAATCAGCCCCAGCATTTT,CASSPGTVNQPQHF
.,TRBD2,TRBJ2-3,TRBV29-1,TGCAGCGTTATAGCGGGGGGGCCCGATACGCAGTATTTT,CSVIAGGPDTQYF
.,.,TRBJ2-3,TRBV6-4,TGTGCCAGCAGCCCCGCAGTCACAGATACGCAGTATTTT,CASSPAVTDTQYF
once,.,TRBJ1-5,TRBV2,TGTGCCAGCAGTGAACAGGGGAGAGATCAGCCCCAGCATTTT,CASSEQGRDQPQHF
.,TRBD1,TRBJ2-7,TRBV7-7,TGTGCCAGCAGCCCAGGACAGGGGGCTAGTTTGCGGTACTTC,CASSPGQGASLRYF
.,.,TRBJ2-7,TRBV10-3,TGTGCCATCAGTGACCTAGGTTCCGAGCAGTACTTC,CAISDLGSEQYF
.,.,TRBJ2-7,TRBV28,TGTGCCAGCAGTTTAAACAGCTACGAGCAGTACTTC,CASSLNSYEQYF
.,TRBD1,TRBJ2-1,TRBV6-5,TGTGCCAGCAAACAGGGGGCTGGTGAGCAGTTCTTC,CASKQGAGEQFF
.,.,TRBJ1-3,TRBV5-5,TGTGCCAGCAGCAGCGGGCCTGACTCTGGAAACACCATATATTTT,CASSSGPDSGNTIYF
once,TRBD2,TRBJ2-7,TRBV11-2,TGTGCCAGCAGCTTAGATCGAACTAGCGGGGTAGGCGAGCAGTACTTC,CASSLDRTSGVGEQYF
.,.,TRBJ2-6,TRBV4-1,TGCGCCAGCAGCCAAGATGGGAGCGGCTCTGGGGCCAACGTCCTGACTTTC,CASSQDGSGSGANVLTF
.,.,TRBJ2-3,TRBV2,TGTGCCAGCAGGGCTGACACAAACACAGATACGCAGTATTTT,CASRADTNTDTQYF
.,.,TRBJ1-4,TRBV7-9,TGTGCCAGCAGCTTATTCGTTACAGCAACTAATGAAAAACTGTTTTTT,CASSLFVTATNEKLFF
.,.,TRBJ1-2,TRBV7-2,TGTGCCAGCAGCGCCGGACAGACCTGGGATGGCTACACCTTC,CASSAGQTWDGYTF
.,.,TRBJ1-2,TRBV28,TGTGCCAGCATTCAGGGGTGGGGTCATGGCTACACCTTC,CASIQGWGHGYTF
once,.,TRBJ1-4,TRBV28,TGTGCCAGCAGTCCTACGGGCGGGTTCACGGGTGAAAAACTGTTTTTT,CASSPTGGFTGEKLFF
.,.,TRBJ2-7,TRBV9,TGTGCCAGCAGCGTAGTGGCGGCAGGGGAGAGTGAGCAGTACTTC,CASSVVAAGESEQYF
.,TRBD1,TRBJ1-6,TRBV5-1,TGCGCCAGCAGCTTTAAACCAGGGGGCTCTTCACCCCTCCACTTT,CASSFKPGGSSPLHF
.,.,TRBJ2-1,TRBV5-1,TGCGCCAGCAGCTTGGCACGAAATGGACGGAGGGGAACCAATGAGCAGTTCTTC,CASSLARNGRRGTNEQFF
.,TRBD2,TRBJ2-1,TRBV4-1,TGCGCCAGCAGCCAAGGCGGGGGGCCGGGTTGGAGCTCCTACAATGAGCAGTTCTTC,CASSQGGGPGWSSYNEQFF
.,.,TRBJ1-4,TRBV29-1,TGCAGCATTGAAGTTCCGGGGTTCAATGAAAAACTGTTTTTT,CSIEVPGFNEKLFF
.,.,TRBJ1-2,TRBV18,TGTGCCAGCTTCGAGGCCGCGAACTATGGCTACACCTTC,CASFEAANYGYTF
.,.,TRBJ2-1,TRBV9,TGTGCCAGCAGCGTATACGAGACACCCAATGAGCAGTTCTTC,CASSVYETPNEQFF
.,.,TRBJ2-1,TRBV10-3,TGTGCCACCCACGCGGCGACGGGATCCTCCTACAATGAGCAGTTCTTC,CATHAATGSSYNEQFF
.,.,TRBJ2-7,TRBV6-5,TGTGCCAGCAGTTACTCCCCCGGGAGTATCCCATCCGAGCAGTACTTC,CASSYSPGSIPSEQYF
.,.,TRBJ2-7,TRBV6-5,TGTGCCAGCAGTTACTCGTCAGGGGAGGGTGGCTACGAGCAGTACTTC,CASSYSSGEGGYEQYF
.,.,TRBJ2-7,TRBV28,TGTGCCAGCAGGTCCCCCGTTGACAGTGAAGCCTACGAGCAGTACTTC,CASRSPVDSEAYEQYF
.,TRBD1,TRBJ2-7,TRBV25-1,TGTGCCAGCCACGACAGGGGGGACTCCTACGAGCAGTACTTC,CASHDRGDSYEQYF
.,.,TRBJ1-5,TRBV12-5,TGTGCTAGTGGTTTCGGCGGTAGCAATCAGCCCCAGCATTTT,CASGFGGSNQPQHF